Listed below are T cell receptor beta chains from one sample, sequenced in a study of T cell repertoires in breast cancer. MiXCR was run by TCRdb on the emulsion pairing reads, yielding one entry per CDR3 protein. Of some 37,000 distinct CDR3 sequences in the sample, over 40% are singletons; the top ten hold roughly 60%. Material: CD8+ T cells. These TCRs come from a pool of human donors with breast cancer or a healthy control (not recorded which). The CDR3 runs from the conserved cysteine through the conserved F or W.

v_gene	len	j_gene	CDR3aa
TRBV7-2	15	TRBJ2-1	CASRPGLAGYNEQFF
TRBV7-2	17	TRBJ1-2	CASSLGGTGDSNYGYTF
TRBV2	14	TRBJ1-5	CASSQGGRNQPQHF
TRBV6-1	10	TRBJ1-2	CASGGYGYTF
TRBV20-1	16	TRBJ2-3	CSARDHLAGDTDTQYF
TRBV4-1	15	TRBJ1-2	CASSQESSRPYGYTF
TRBV3-1	14	TRBJ1-2	CASSLGTGNYGYTF
TRBV18	17	TRBJ2-1	CASSPYQAGGLHNEQFF
TRBV19	14	TRBJ1-6	CASSLWTVNSPLHF
TRBV27	12	TRBJ1-5	CASRQGNQPQHF
TRBV6-5	13	TRBJ2-7	CASSHERRAEQYF
TRBV9	16	TRBJ2-3	CASSDRRGKSADTQYF
TRBV7-8	15	TRBJ1-1	CASSERGGIGTEAFF
TRBV19	13	TRBJ1-1	CASSIARQGEAFF
TRBV20-1	15	TRBJ2-5	CSALFRTALQETQYF
TRBV20-1	15	TRBJ1-2	CSASGKGQGYYGYTF
TRBV30	13	TRBJ1-1	CAWSVVRYTEAFF
TRBV7-9	14	TRBJ1-1	CASSLGGSDTEAFF
TRBV2	14	TRBJ2-3	CASSDMAPPVPQYF
TRBV12-3/TRBV12-4	17	TRBJ2-1	CASSHGLAGISYNEQFF
TRBV2	13	TRBJ1-2	CASSDKAIHGYTF
TRBV6-5	11	TRBJ1-1	CASGRQTEAFF
TRBV20-1	15	TRBJ1-1	CSASRPTLINTEAFF
TRBV2	15	TRBJ1-5	CASSSSQVSNQPQHF
TRBV12-3/TRBV12-4	11	TRBJ1-2	CASSSFYGYTF
TRBV4-1	15	TRBJ1-5	CASSRTSGDNQPQHF
TRBV27	15	TRBJ2-7	CASSLTGGSTYEQYF
TRBV11-2	19	TRBJ2-1	CASSSTRDAGQLAGGEQFF
TRBV2	14	TRBJ2-3	CASAQTLPGDTQYF
TRBV5-1	15	TRBJ2-7	CASSSLTSGTYEQYF
TRBV11-2	15	TRBJ1-2	CASSLTLGADYGYTF
TRBV6-5	14	TRBJ2-7	CASSYSPGDYEQYF
TRBV5-1	13	TRBJ2-7	CASSLERLYEQYF
TRBV2	9	TRBJ1-5	CASGRPQHF
TRBV2	16	TRBJ2-3	CVSSGGSGTNTDTRYF
TRBV6-1	14	TRBJ2-1	CASNGGAINNEQFF
TRBV3-1	16	TRBJ2-3	CAGSQARQAGTDTQYF
TRBV29-1	16	TRBJ2-1	CSVALPDRGLVNEQFF
TRBV19	14	TRBJ1-5	CASSTRQGRQPQHF
TRBV20-1	16	TRBJ1-2	CSPRRLDSLEGYGYTF
TRBV4-2	14	TRBJ1-1	CASSHPDRNTEAFF
TRBV20-1	14	TRBJ1-6	CSAETGGYNSPLHF
TRBV18	14	TRBJ2-3	CASSPPGGGNTQYF
TRBV3-1	15	TRBJ2-1	CASSQEWLVSSEQFF
TRBV3-1	14	TRBJ2-1	CASSSRTFYNEQFF
TRBV5-1	14	TRBJ2-5	CASSLDWQQETQYF
TRBV6-2/TRBV6-3	15	TRBJ1-5	CASRPIGTRDQPQHF